This T cell receptor beta chain was identified in a study of tumor T cells in aggressive B-cell lymphoma. Trimming left V 5 bases short and J 1 base short, with 14 bases between. The germline gives CDR1 SNHLY, CDR2 FYNNEI. There are 15 residues in the CDR3. This table comes from immunoSEQ multiplex PCR, and its TCRdb copy is limited to in-frame clones, with some not included. This table holds some 3,500 clones, around 95% found once. The source of this sequence is an adult with diffuse large B cell lymphoma. The chain carries TRBV2 and TRBJ1-1, with TRBD1 as a possible D gene (6 bases). Sequencing used tumor tissue. CDR3 sequence (DNA): TGTGCCAGCAGTCTACAGGGTCGGGGGAACACTGAAGCTTTCTTT. This translates into CASSLQGRGNTEAFF.